These 24 T cell receptor beta chains originate from one sample sequenced in a study of blood T cell repertoires in COVID-19. The method was immunoSEQ multiplex PCR; TCRdb's version includes in-frame clones alone and lacks a portion of them. The table has about 99,000 clones, around 83% seen once. The sample was peripheral blood. These receptors all stem from a man between 70 and 80 years old with active or convalescent COVID-19.

V gene TRBV18 combines with J gene TRBJ1-2; 8 positions match TRBD1. CDR1 is KGHSH and CDR2 is LQKENI in the germline V gene. The CDR3 has 14 residues. The J segment lost 8 bases and the V segment lost 1 base, leaving 6 bases of the junction unmatched. In nucleotides, the CDR3 is TGTGCCAGCTCACCACGAGAGACAGGGGTCGGCTACACCTTC. Residues: CASSPRETGVGYTF. The complete variable domain, with remaining parts taken from reference TRBV18 and TRBJ1-2, reads NAGVMQNPRHLVRRRGQEARLRCSPMKGHSHVYWYRQLPEEGLKFMVYLQKENIIDESGMPKERFSAEFPKEGPSILRIQQVVRGDSAAYFCASSPRETGVGYTFGSGTRLTVV.

This clone was counted a single time. V usage is TRBV3-1 (or the pseudogene TRBV3-2) and J usage is TRBJ2-7; 10 bases are shared with TRBD2. The V and J ends lost 4 bases and 4 bases, in that order; junction bases with no gene match: 4. The CDR3 has 14 amino acids. Looked up from germline, CDR1 is LGHDT and CDR2 is YNNKEL (reference sequence). CDR3 amino acids: CASSRSGGSYEQYF. The CDR3 DNA reads TGTGCCAGCAGCCGTAGCGGGGGGTCTTACGAGCAGTACTTC.

The V call is TRBV6-2 or TRBV6-3, the J call TRBJ1-1, with a tentative D call TRBD1 (6 bases). V was cut by 2 bases and J by 3 bases, with 19 bases left in between. The germline gives CDR1 MNHEY, CDR2 SVGEGT. The CDR3 is 17 amino acids. CDR3 sequence reads: CASSYETGHGVDTEAFF. Here the CDR3 DNA reads TGTGCCAGCAGTTACGAAACAGGGCACGGTGTAGACACTGAAGCTTTCTTT.

The chain couples TRBV7-3 to TRBJ2-5, with 7 bases that match TRBD1. The ends lost 6 bases at V and 5 bases at J; junction bases unmatched: 6. The germline V gene encodes CDR1 SGHTA and CDR2 FQGTGA. The CDR3 is 13 residues long. The CDR3 DNA sequence: TGTGCCAGCAGTTCATCCAGGGGGGAGACCCAGTACTTC. This encodes CASSSSRGETQYF.

The chain combines TRBV7-9 with TRBJ1-4, with D possibly TRBD1 on 6 matching bases. CDR1 is SEHNR and CDR2 is FQNEAQ in the germline V gene (reference sequence). The CDR3 is 13 amino acids. The V end was cut by 3 bases, the J end by 8 bases, with 10 bases between. CDR3 nucleotides: TGTGCCAGCAGCTTGATGCAGGGGGAAAAACTGTTTTTT. Its translation: CASSLMQGEKLFF.

The chain carries TRBV5-1 and TRBJ2-7; 10 bases fit TRBD1. The CDR3 consists of 14 residues. After removal of 4 bases from V and 5 bases from J, the junction contained 6 bases not matched to a gene. The germline V gene encodes CDR1 SGHRS and CDR2 YFSETQ. CDR3 sequence (DNA): TGCGCCAGCAGCGCCGGACAGGGGGGCCACGAGCAGTACTTC. Protein product: CASSAGQGGHEQYF.

The rearrangement links TRBV6-5 to TRBJ1-2, with 8 bases matching TRBD1. Germline values: CDR1 MNHEY, CDR2 SVGAGI. There are 16 residues in the CDR3. V lost 4 bases and J lost 2; bases outside the gene matches: 9. This CDR3 reads CASSSRTGRTNYGYTF. In DNA, the CDR3 is TGTGCCAGCAGTTCCCGGACAGGGAGGACGAACTATGGCTACACCTTC.

This clone was seen more than once but under ten times. The genes are TRBV7-8 and TRBJ1-1, with TRBD1 as a possible D gene (5 bases). The CDR3 loop spans 13 amino acids. The V gene's germline CDR1 is SGHVS and CDR2 FQNEAQ. V lost 1 base and J 5 bases, leaving 8 bases between the germline ends. The CDR3 spells CASSLDQGTEAFF. In DNA, the CDR3 is TGTGCCAGCAGCTTAGATCAGGGTACTGAAGCTTTCTTT.

The genes are TRBV19 and TRBJ2-5; 13 bases agree with TRBD2. CDR3 length: 16 amino acids. Germline values: CDR1 LNHDA, CDR2 SQIVND (reference sequence). V gave up 6 bases and J gave up 2 bases; unmatched junction bases: 6. The CDR3 DNA follows: TGTGCCAGTAGACCGTGGACTAGCGGGGGTCAAGAGACCCAGTACTTC. Amino acid sequence: CASRPWTSGGQETQYF.

J is TRBJ1-2 and V is TRBV3-1 (or the pseudogene TRBV3-2); TRBD1 is a possible D gene (5 bases). The germline V gene has CDR1 LGHDT and CDR2 YNNKEL (reference sequence). V lost 0 bases to trimming and J lost 0 bases, with 11 bases between them. CDR3 length: 16 residues. In DNA, the CDR3 is TGTGCCAGCAGCCAAGAATGGACATGCACTAACTATGGCTACACCTTC. Translating it yields CASSQEWTCTNYGYTF.

V and J are TRBV5-1 and TRBJ1-5, with TRBD1 as a possible D gene (5 bases). Germline CDR1 reads SGHRS; CDR2 reads YFSETQ. The CDR3 has 14 residues. The V gene lost 4 bases and the J gene lost 1 base, with 9 bases spanning the gap. As DNA, the CDR3 is TGCGCCAGCAGCAGGGGCGAAAGCAATCAGCCCCAGCATTTT. Its protein product is CASSRGESNQPQHF.

This sequence joins TRBV18 and TRBJ2-1, with a possible D match to TRBD2 (6 bases). The germline V gene has CDR1 KGHSH and CDR2 LQKENI. The length of the CDR3 is 15 residues. The V gene lost 5 bases and the J gene lost 9 bases, with 20 bases spanning the gap. The chain's CDR3 is CASSLGLPGLSEQFF. The CDR3 DNA sequence: TGTGCCAGCTCATTGGGACTCCCCGGTTTGAGTGAGCAGTTCTTC. The complete variable domain, with remaining parts taken from reference TRBV18 and TRBJ2-1, reads NAGVMQNPRHLVRRRGQEARLRCSPMKGHSHVYWYRQLPEEGLKFMVYLQKENIIDESGMPKERFSAEFPKEGPSILRIQQVVRGDSAAYFCASSLGLPGLSEQFFGPGTRLTVL.

Here the CDR3 reads CASSPGLSGNTIYF. CDR3 DNA sequence: TGCGCCAGCAGCCCAGGGCTCTCTGGAAACACCATATATTTT. The V and J genes are TRBV10-2 and TRBJ1-3; possible D gene TRBD1, 5 bases. The CDR3 totals 14 residues. In germline, CDR1 is WSHSY, CDR2 SAAADI. Trimming removed 6 bases at V and 0 bases at J, with 9 bases between.

In its sample, this clone ranks as medium-sized. V is TRBV7-8 and J is TRBJ2-5, with D uncertain. This CDR3 spans 14 amino acids. The V and J ends lost 4 bases and 5 bases respectively, with 14 bases between them. Germline loops: CDR1 SGHVS, CDR2 FQNEAQ. The CDR3 reads CASSYIAVRETQYF. In DNA, the CDR3 is TGTGCCAGCAGCTATATTGCGGTCCGGGAGACCCAGTACTTC.

This clone turned up a few times. This chain uses TRBV27 with TRBJ1-3; 8 bases are shared with TRBD1. The V segment lost 5 bases and the J segment 2 bases; nucleotides outside the gene matches: 11. CDR1 and CDR2 from the germline V gene are MNHEY and SMNVEV (reference sequence). There are 17 residues in the CDR3. The CDR3 DNA follows: TGTGCCAGCAGTCGCCTCCTCCAGGGGGCCCCTGGAAACACCATATATTTT. This gives the protein CASSRLLQGAPGNTIYF.

The chain is built from TRBV7-6 and TRBJ2-1; 9 bases line up with TRBD2. The CDR3 contains 15 residues. Germline lookup yields CDR1 SGHVS and CDR2 FNYEAQ. V shed 4 bases and J 8 bases; nucleotides not matched to a gene: 9. The CDR3 sequence: CASSSDGASGDEQFF. CDR3 DNA sequence: TGTGCCAGCAGCTCGGACGGGGCTAGCGGGGATGAGCAGTTCTTC.

This clone was picked up a small number of times. This sequence joins TRBV7-8 and TRBJ2-1; D might be TRBD2 (5 bases). The CDR3 totals 15 residues. CDR1 and CDR2 (germline): SGHVS, FQNEAQ. The ends were cut back, 4 bases at V and 2 bases at J, with 12 bases in the middle. Here the CDR3 reads CASSSYSGTYNEQFF. The CDR3 DNA reads as TGTGCCAGCAGCTCTTATTCCGGGACCTACAATGAGCAGTTCTTC.

This clone was detected only a few times. This chain links TRBV6-2 or TRBV6-3 with TRBJ1-2; TRBD1 matches 8 bases. Germline V gives CDR1 MNHEY, CDR2 SVGEGT. With V trimmed by 5 bases and J by 8 bases, 10 bases remained unmatched. CDR3 length: 14 residues. CDR3: CASSPDRVARGYTF. CDR3 nucleotide sequence: TGTGCCAGCAGTCCGGACAGGGTTGCGCGGGGCTACACCTTC.

Worth noting for this clone: An end of the junction does not agree with germline; a read error may underlie this. The chain joins TRBV28 to TRBJ1-1, with D possibly matching TRBD1 (6 bases). The CDR3 loop spans 15 amino acids. Germline V CDR1 and CDR2: MDHEN, SYDVKM. CDR3 sequence reads: CVSSSTGSFNTEAFF. In nucleotides, the CDR3 is TGTGTCAGCAGTTCCACAGGGTCCTTTAACACTGAAGCTTTCTTT.

The V gene is TRBV28, the J gene TRBJ1-2; D perhaps matches TRBD1 (5 bases). Germline-derived CDR1 and CDR2 are MDHEN and SYDVKM. V lost 3 bases, J lost 7 bases, and 12 bases lay in between. This CDR3 has 13 amino acids. CDR3 nucleotide sequence: TGTGCCAGCAGTTTGGTCGGCGGGGGTGGCTACACCTTC. This encodes CASSLVGGGGYTF.

V gene TRBV21-1 combines with J gene TRBJ2-7; TRBD1 is the table's D call, not checked against the DNA. TRBV21-1 is listed as a pseudogene. The CDR3 consists of 16 residues. The DNA of the CDR3 is TGTGCCAGCAGCTTCCACCCGGGACAGGGTGGGGACGAGCAGTACTTC. Translating gives CASSFHPGQGGDEQYF.

CDR3 DNA sequence: TGTGCCAGCAGCTTGGGGACTAGCGGGGAACAAGAGACCCAGTACTTC. This encodes CASSLGTSGEQETQYF. The chain employs TRBV11-3 and TRBJ2-5, with 13 bases aligning to TRBD2. This CDR3 is 16 amino acids long. Germline values: CDR1 SGHNT, CDR2 YENEEA. The J segment lost 2 bases and the V segment lost 3 bases, leaving 3 bases of the junction unmatched.

The V and J genes are TRBV28 and TRBJ1-1; D ambiguous. V was shortened by 8 bases and J by 4 bases, with 17 bases between the two germline ends. This CDR3 has 14 residues. The germline V gene has CDR1 MDHEN and CDR2 SYDVKM. CDR3: CASPEALGSTEAFF. In DNA form, the CDR3 reads TGTGCCAGCCCCGAGGCCCTGGGGAGCACTGAAGCTTTCTTT.

The V gene is TRBV24-1, the J gene TRBJ2-3, with a tentative D call TRBD1 (5 bases). The CDR3 has 17 amino acids. The ends were cut back, 4 bases at V and 0 bases at J, with 16 bases in the middle. The germline V gene has CDR1 KGHDR and CDR2 SFDVKD. In DNA form, the CDR3 reads TGTGCCACCAGTGAAGGCACCCGACAGAGTAGCACAGATACGCAGTATTTT. This gives the protein CATSEGTRQSSTDTQYF.